A selection of T cell receptor beta chains follows, all from one sample in a study of blood T cells in healthy people across ages. TCRdb fed the 5' RACE reads into MiXCR, producing one record per CDR3 protein. Of roughly 680,000 distinct CDR3 sequences listed, roughly half are singletons. Material for sequencing was blood. The receptors were sampled from a woman aged 80 or over in good health. Both conserved end residues are part of each CDR3. The D gene is left open where the match is weak. The size field is filled for only some rows; it gives once, few, many or a size class.

>TRBJ2-1|many|TRBV20-1|TRBD2
TGCAGTGCTAGAGATCACGGACTAGCGGGGTACAATGAGCAGTTCTTC
CSARDHGLAGYNEQFF
>TRBJ2-7|NA|TRBV10-3|NA
TGTGCCATCAGTGATTCATCCCAAACAGGAGGGTACTACGAGCAGTACTTC
CAISDSSQTGGYYEQYF
>TRBJ2-3|once|TRBV18|NA
TGTGCCAGCTCACCTCGACATAGCGTGGAAGATACGCAGTATTTT
CASSPRHSVEDTQYF
>TRBJ2-1|once|TRBV4-2|NA
TGTGCCAGCAGCCAAGATCACGAAGTCAATGAGCAGTTCTTC
CASSQDHEVNEQFF
>TRBJ2-3|many|TRBV7-9|NA
TGTGCCAGCAGCGCAGATCCCAGTCCAGATACGCAGTATTTT
CASSADPSPDTQYF
>TRBJ2-3|many|TRBV15|NA
TGTGCCACCGGTTTGAGGGATACGCAGTATTTT
CATGLRDTQYF
>TRBJ1-2|NA|TRBV27|NA
TGTGCCAGCAAGAGCGGAGCTAACTATGGCTACACCTTC
CASKSGANYGYTF
>TRBJ2-1|once|TRBV20-1|TRBD2
TGCAGCCCCGGGACCGGGGGGGCCGGCAATGAGCAGTTCTTC
CSPGTGGAGNEQFF
>TRBJ2-6|NA|TRBV29-1|NA
TGCAGCGTTGCTTCGGGACGGGTCTCTGGGGCCAACGTCCTGACTTTC
CSVASGRVSGANVLTF
>TRBJ1-2|many|TRBV5-1|TRBD1
TGCGCCAGCAGCAGAGGACAGGGAGGCTATGGCTACACCTTC
CASSRGQGGYGYTF
>TRBJ2-5|once|TRBV2|NA
TGTGCCAGCAGGGGGTGGCCACGGTCCAGAGAGACCCAGTACTTC
CASRGWPRSRETQYF
>TRBJ1-1|NA|TRBV19|NA
TGTGCCAGTAGTATGGTTGGGGGCGCGGACACTGAAGCTTTCTTT
CASSMVGGADTEAFF
>TRBJ2-5|many|TRBV12-3/TRBV12-4|TRBD1
TGTGCCAGCAGTCTCAGACAGTTGGACAGGGGATTCCAAGAGACCCAGTACTTC
CASSLRQLDRGFQETQYF
>TRBJ1-5|NA|TRBV12-3/TRBV12-4|NA
TGTGCCAGCAGTTTGTGGGGGGATCAGCCCCAGCATTTT
CASSLWGDQPQHF
>TRBJ2-5|NA|TRBV20-1|TRBD1
TGCAGTGCTGAAGGACAGGGAGAGACCCAGTACTTC
CSAEGQGETQYF
>TRBJ1-5|NA|TRBV9|NA
TGTGCCAGCAGTTCATCGACCTATCAGCCCCAGCATTTT
CASSSSTYQPQHF
>TRBJ2-7|few|TRBV5-1|NA
TGCGCCAGCAGCAGGGCGGATACCTACGAGCAGTACTTC
CASSRADTYEQYF
>TRBJ1-1|NA|TRBV7-2|TRBD1
TGTGCCAGCAGCTTCGGGACAGCACTTAAAATGAACACTGAAGCTTTCTTT
CASSFGTALKMNTEAFF
>TRBJ2-5|NA|TRBV7-2|NA
TGTGCCAGCAGCTTAGGGTCAACAGTGAGCGAGACCCAGTACTTC
CASSLGSTVSETQYF
>TRBJ2-7|many|TRBV9|NA
TGTGCCAGCAGCGTAGCCTGGGACGGGAGCTCCTACGAGCAGTACTTC
CASSVAWDGSSYEQYF
>TRBJ2-5|NA|TRBV29-1|TRBD2
TGCAGCGCCCCGGGGGGACTAGCGGGTCACAATGAGCAGTACTTC
CSAPGGLAGHNEQYF
>TRBJ1-2|NA|TRBV7-9|NA
TGTGCCAGCAGCTGGCGGGAGGGAGATGGCTACACCTTC
CASSWREGDGYTF
>TRBJ1-6|NA|TRBV9|TRBD1
TGTGCCAGCAGCCCTACAGGGGGATATAATTCACCCCTCCACTTT
CASSPTGGYNSPLHF
>TRBJ1-6|NA|TRBV10-3|NA
TGTGCCATCAAGGCCTCCTATAATTCACCCCTCCACTTT
CAIKASYNSPLHF
>TRBJ2-7|few|TRBV2|TRBD1
TGTGCCAGCAGTGTGGACAGGTTTCGCTACGAGCAGTACTTC
CASSVDRFRYEQYF
>TRBJ2-7|many|TRBV20-1|NA
TGCAGTGCCGCCGGGACTTACTCATACGAGCAGTACTTC
CSAAGTYSYEQYF
>TRBJ2-7|NA|TRBV7-9|TRBD1
TGTGCCAGCAGCCTTGTAAGGGGACAGAGCTCCTACGAGCAGTACTTC
CASSLVRGQSSYEQYF
>TRBJ2-1|many|TRBV9|NA
TGTGCCAGCAGCGAGAGATTAGCCTCCTACAATGAGCAGTTCTTC
CASSERLASYNEQFF
>TRBJ2-3|NA|TRBV6-6|NA
TGTGCCAGCAGTTACGGGCAGTGGGGCGGCACAGATACGCTGTATTTT
CASSYGQWGGTDTLYF
>TRBJ2-5|NA|TRBV10-2|NA
TGCGCCAGCAGTGACCAGGACCCCCAAGAGACCCAGTACTTC
CASSDQDPQETQYF
>TRBJ2-3|few|TRBV18|NA
TGTGCCAGCTCGCAGGACGGGTTTGCGCAGTATTTT
CASSQDGFAQYF
>TRBJ2-5|many|TRBV27|NA
TGTGCCAGCAGTTTATTCGGGGAGCAGTACTTC
CASSLFGEQYF
>TRBJ1-4|many|TRBV12-3/TRBV12-4|TRBD1
TGTGCCAGCAGTCCAACTCTGACAGGGAGACGTGAAAAACTGTTTTTT
CASSPTLTGRREKLFF
>TRBJ2-7|many|TRBV29-1|NA
TGCAGCGTTGGGGGGACTCCCTACGAGCAGTACTTC
CSVGGTPYEQYF
>TRBJ1-5|NA|TRBV28|NA
TGTGCCAGCAGTTTAGGTATAGGGGGGGTTCAGCCCCAGCATTTT
CASSLGIGGVQPQHF
>TRBJ2-3|many|TRBV27|NA
TGTGCCAGCAGTTTAACAGCCTCCATATTTGGAGATACGCAGTATTTT
CASSLTASIFGDTQYF
>TRBJ2-1|NA|TRBV4-3|NA
TGCGCCAGCAGCCAAGGGACTCCTCAGAACAATGAGCAGTTCTTC
CASSQGTPQNNEQFF
>TRBJ2-2|NA|TRBV12-3/TRBV12-4|NA
TGTGCCAGCAGTTCGGACGACAACACCGGGGAGCTGTTTTTT
CASSSDDNTGELFF
>TRBJ2-3|NA|TRBV5-1|NA
TGCGCCAGCATCCAGATCACAGATACGCAGTATTTT
CASIQITDTQYF
>TRBJ2-7|NA|TRBV13|NA
TGTGCCAGCAGCCTATTAGCGACAGAGACCCACGAGCAGTACTTC
CASSLLATETHEQYF
>TRBJ1-2|few|TRBV5-5|NA
TGTGCCAGCAGCCTAGACATCAGCTATGGCTACACCTTC
CASSLDISYGYTF
>TRBJ2-2|NA|TRBV9|NA
TGTGCCAGCAGCGTAGGACTAGTCGAGGGGGAGCTGTTTTTT
CASSVGLVEGELFF
>TRBJ2-7|NA|TRBV7-9|NA
TGTGCCAGCGTGCGAAGCACCTACGAGCAGTACTTC
CASVRSTYEQYF
>TRBJ2-7|NA|TRBV7-9|NA
TGTGCCAGCAGCTTAGAATTGTGGCAGAGCTCCTACGAGCAGTACTTC
CASSLELWQSSYEQYF
>TRBJ2-3|NA|TRBV28|NA
TGTGCCGGACGGGCACGGGGAAGGGCGGATACGCAGTATTTT
CAGRARGRADTQYF
>TRBJ2-7|NA|TRBV7-2|NA
TGTGCCAGCAGCTTAATGCAGGAGTCAGGATACGAGCAGTACTTC
CASSLMQESGYEQYF
>TRBJ1-4|NA|TRBV7-9|TRBD1
TGTGCCAGCAGCTTAGGGGACAGCTCAACTAATGAAAAACTGTTTTTT
CASSLGDSSTNEKLFF
>TRBJ2-1|few|TRBV12-3/TRBV12-4|TRBD2
TGTGCCAGCAGTCGGCTAGCGGGGTTCTACAATGAGCAGTTCTTC
CASSRLAGFYNEQFF
>TRBJ2-5|NA|TRBV20-1|NA
TGCAGTGCTAGAGATATCAGGGAGGCTCAAGAGACCCAGTACTTC
CSARDIREAQETQYF
>TRBJ2-7|many|TRBV19|NA
TGTGCCAGTAGTTCCACGGGGCTAGCAGCCTACGAGCAGTACTTC
CASSSTGLAAYEQYF
>TRBJ1-5|many|TRBV29-1|TRBD1
TGCAGCGTTGGGGGACAGCTCAATCAGCCCCAGCATTTT
CSVGGQLNQPQHF